The 12 T cell receptor beta chains below all came from one sample that was sequenced in a study of T cell responses to AZD1222 COVID-19 vaccine. Here immunoSEQ multiplex PCR was the method, and the copy in TCRdb shows in-frame clones only, minus some. The sample records more than 110,000 clones, under 95% being singletons. The sequences come from peripheral blood, collected on day 0 of AZD1222 vaccination. Receptor source: an adult in good health.

This sequence joins TRBV7-9 and TRBJ2-7, with D possibly being TRBD1 or TRBD2 (6 bases each). Germline CDR1 SEHNR, CDR2 FQNEAQ (reference sequence). V lost 1 base, J lost 5 bases, and 9 bases lay in between. CDR3 length: 13 residues. CDR3 in amino acids: CASSLVGGHEQYF. CDR3 coding DNA: TGTGCCAGCAGCTTAGTCGGGGGCCACGAGCAGTACTTC.

V usage is TRBV5-5 and J usage is TRBJ2-7; no clear D gene. The CDR3 covers 13 residues. Germline values: CDR1 SGHKS, CDR2 YYEKEE (reference sequence). Between the trimmed V and J ends, which lost 4 bases and 2 bases, there was a span of 10 bases. CDR3 nucleotide sequence: TGTGCCAGCAGCGTCGACCGAGCCTACGAGCAGTACTTC. It translates to CASSVDRAYEQYF.

The rearrangement joins TRBV5-5 to TRBJ1-4, with unresolved D. V was pared by 4 bases and J by 7 bases, with 8 bases between. Looked up from germline, CDR1 is SGHKS and CDR2 is YYEKEE (reference sequence). The CDR3 has 12 amino acids. The DNA of the CDR3 is TGTGCCAGCAGCCACCTTCGTGAAAAACTGTTTTTT. Residues: CASSHLREKLFF.

This chain connects TRBV4-1 to TRBJ1-5; 10 nucleotides line up with TRBD1. Germline trimming cut 1 base from V and 3 bases from J; bases unmatched to any gene: 6. The germline V gene has CDR1 MGHRA and CDR2 YSYEKL. The CDR3 has 17 amino acids. CDR3 region: CASSQGRTGGINQPQHF. The CDR3 nucleotides are TGCGCCAGCAGCCAAGGCCGGACAGGGGGGATCAATCAGCCCCAGCATTTT.

This clone was seen just once. The V and J genes are TRBV19 and TRBJ2-1; 14 bases are shared with TRBD2. With V trimmed by 1 base and J by 9 bases, 8 bases remained unmatched. Germline values: CDR1 LNHDA, CDR2 SQIVND (reference sequence). The length of the CDR3 is 17 residues. In DNA, the CDR3 is TGTGCCAGTAGTATAGGACTAGCGGGAGGGCCTTCTGGTGAGCAGTTCTTC. Translation gives CASSIGLAGGPSGEQFF.

The rearrangement uses TRBV11-3 and TRBJ1-6; D is possibly TRBD1 (6 bases). Germline lookup yields CDR1 SGHNT and CDR2 YENEEA. V lost 3 bases, J lost 6 bases, and 9 bases lay in between. The CDR3 sequence is 14 residues long. The CDR3 here is CASSLPGANSPLHF. DNA for the CDR3: TGTGCCAGCAGCTTGCCAGGGGCTAATTCACCCCTCCACTTT. Supplemented by reference TRBV11-3 and TRBJ1-6, the full variable domain reads EAGVVQSPRYKIIEKKQPVAFWCNPISGHNTLYWYLQNLGQGPELLIRYENEEAVDDSQLPKDRFSAERLKGVDSTLKIQPAELGDSAVYLCASSLPGANSPLHFGNGTRLTVT.

This clone appeared once. The V call is TRBV5-1, the J call TRBJ2-2; 11 bases fit TRBD2. J gave up 7 bases and V 3 bases, and 8 bases lay outside the gene matches. Germline CDR1 is SGHRS and CDR2 is YFSETQ. The CDR3 has 16 residues. The CDR3 nucleotides read TGCGCCAGCAGCTCCCGGACTAGCGGGCCCGTCGGGGAGCTGTTTTTT. Its protein product is CASSSRTSGPVGELFF.

This sequence joins TRBV29-1 and TRBJ2-7; tentatively, D is TRBD2 (5 bases). The CDR3 totals 14 residues. The ends were cut back, 3 bases at V and 5 bases at J, with 17 bases in the middle. From germline, CDR1 is SQVTM and CDR2 ANQGSEA. The CDR3 here is CSVEWISVVHEQYF. CDR3 coding DNA: TGCAGCGTTGAGTGGATTAGCGTAGTCCACGAGCAGTACTTC.

This chain connects TRBV7-2 to TRBJ1-1; unclear D gene. The CDR3 runs to 13 residues. V lost 5 bases to trimming and J lost 1 base, with 8 bases between them. Germline V CDR1 and CDR2: SGHTA, FQGNSA. The CDR3 DNA is TGTGCCAGCAGCCCGGTCGGGAACACTGAAGCTTTCTTT. Its protein is CASSPVGNTEAFF.

This clone was observed a single time. This chain links TRBV28 with TRBJ1-6, with D perhaps matching TRBD1 (6 bases). V was shortened by 4 bases and J by 0 bases, with 10 bases between the two germline ends. Germline CDR1 reads MDHEN; CDR2 reads SYDVKM. CDR3 length: 16 residues. The CDR3, as DNA: TGTGCCAGCAGTTGGGGGCCCAGCTCCTATAATTCACCCCTCCACTTT. Its translation is CASSWGPSSYNSPLHF. Supplemented by reference TRBV28 and TRBJ1-6, the full variable domain reads DVKVTQSSRYLVKRTGEKVFLECVQDMDHENMFWYRQDPGLGLRLIYFSYDVKMKEKGDIPEGYSVSREKKERFSLILESASTNQTSMYLCASSWGPSSYNSPLHFGNGTRLTVT.

V and J are TRBV6-1 and TRBJ2-5; D call uncertain. Germline loops: CDR1 MNHNS, CDR2 SASEGT. The CDR3 has 14 amino acids. V was trimmed by 3 bases and J by 2 bases, leaving 10 bases between them. The CDR3 bases are TGTGCCAGCAGTGAGTCAGGAGTTCAAGAGACCCAGTACTTC. Translated, it gives CASSESGVQETQYF.

V and J are TRBV9 and TRBJ1-3; D not certain. Germline lookup yields CDR1 SGDLS and CDR2 YYNGEE. Trimming shortened V by 5 bases and J by 4 bases, and 19 bases separated the two germline ends. The length of the CDR3 is 16 residues. The CDR3 DNA is TGTGCCAGCAGGTTCGGTGACCCGACAAAGGGAAACACCATATATTTT. Encoded protein: CASRFGDPTKGNTIYF.